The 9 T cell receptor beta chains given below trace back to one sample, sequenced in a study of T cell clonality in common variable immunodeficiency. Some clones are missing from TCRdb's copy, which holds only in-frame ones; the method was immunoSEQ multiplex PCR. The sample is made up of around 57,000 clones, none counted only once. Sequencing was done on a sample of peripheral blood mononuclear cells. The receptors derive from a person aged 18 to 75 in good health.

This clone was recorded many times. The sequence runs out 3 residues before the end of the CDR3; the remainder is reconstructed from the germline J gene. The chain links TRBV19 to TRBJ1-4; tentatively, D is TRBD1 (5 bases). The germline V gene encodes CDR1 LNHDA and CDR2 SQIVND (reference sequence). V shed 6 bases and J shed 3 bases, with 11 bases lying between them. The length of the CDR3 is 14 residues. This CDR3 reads CASRTGSANEKLFF. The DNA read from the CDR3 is TGTGCCAGTAGAACAGGCTCCGCTAATGAAAAA.

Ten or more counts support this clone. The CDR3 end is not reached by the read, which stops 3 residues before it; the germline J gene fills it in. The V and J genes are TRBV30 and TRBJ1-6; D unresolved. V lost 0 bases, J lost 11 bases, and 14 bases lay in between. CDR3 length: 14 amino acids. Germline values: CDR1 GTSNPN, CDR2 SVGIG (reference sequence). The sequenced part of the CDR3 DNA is TGTGCCTGGAGTGTATTTAACTTGGCGGCACCC. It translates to CAWSVFNLAAP. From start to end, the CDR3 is CAWSVFNLAAPLHF. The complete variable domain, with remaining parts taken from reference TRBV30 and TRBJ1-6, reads SQTIHQWPATLVQPVGSPLSLECTVEGTSNPNLYWYRQAAGRGLQLLFYSVGIGQISSEVPQNLSASRPQDRQFILSSKKLLLSDSGFYLCAWSVFNLAAPLHFGNGTRLTVT.

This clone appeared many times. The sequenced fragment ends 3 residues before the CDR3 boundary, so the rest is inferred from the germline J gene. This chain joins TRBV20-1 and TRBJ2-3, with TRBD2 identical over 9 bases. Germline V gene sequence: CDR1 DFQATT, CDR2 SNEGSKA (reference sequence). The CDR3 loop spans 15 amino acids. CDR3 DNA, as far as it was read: TGCAGTGCTAGAGATATGGGGACTAGCATTCGCACG. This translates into CSARDMGTSIRT. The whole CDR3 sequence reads CSARDMGTSIRTQYF.

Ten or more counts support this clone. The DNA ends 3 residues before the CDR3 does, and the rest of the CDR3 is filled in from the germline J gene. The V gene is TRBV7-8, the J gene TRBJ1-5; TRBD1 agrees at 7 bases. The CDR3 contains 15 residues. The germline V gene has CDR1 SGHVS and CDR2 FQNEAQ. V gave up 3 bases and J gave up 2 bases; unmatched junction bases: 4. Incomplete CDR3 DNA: TGTGCCAGCAGCTTTGGACAGGCGGGCAATCAGCCC. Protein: CASSFGQAGNQP. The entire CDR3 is CASSFGQAGNQPQHF.

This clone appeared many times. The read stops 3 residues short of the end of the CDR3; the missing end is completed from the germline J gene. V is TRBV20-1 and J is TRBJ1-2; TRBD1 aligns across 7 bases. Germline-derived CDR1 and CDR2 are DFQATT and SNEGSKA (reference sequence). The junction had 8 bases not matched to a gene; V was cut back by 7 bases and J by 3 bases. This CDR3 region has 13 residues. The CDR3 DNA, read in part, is TGCAGTGGTTCTTGGACAGGACACTATGGC. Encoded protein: CSGSWTGHYG. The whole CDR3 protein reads CSGSWTGHYGYTF.

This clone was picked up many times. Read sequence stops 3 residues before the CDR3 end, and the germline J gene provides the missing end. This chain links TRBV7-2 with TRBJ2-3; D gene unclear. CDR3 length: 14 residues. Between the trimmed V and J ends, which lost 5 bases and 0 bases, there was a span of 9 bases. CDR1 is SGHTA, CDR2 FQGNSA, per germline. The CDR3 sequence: CASSPVTSTDTQYF. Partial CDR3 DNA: TGTGCCAGCAGCCCGGTCACTAGCACAGATACG. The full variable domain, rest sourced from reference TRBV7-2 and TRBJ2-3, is GAGVSQSPSNKVTEKGKDVELRCDPISGHTALYWYRQSLGQGLEFLIYFQGNSAPDKSGLPSDRFSAERTGGSVSTLTIQRTQQEDSAVYLCASSPVTSTDTQYFGPGTRLTVL.

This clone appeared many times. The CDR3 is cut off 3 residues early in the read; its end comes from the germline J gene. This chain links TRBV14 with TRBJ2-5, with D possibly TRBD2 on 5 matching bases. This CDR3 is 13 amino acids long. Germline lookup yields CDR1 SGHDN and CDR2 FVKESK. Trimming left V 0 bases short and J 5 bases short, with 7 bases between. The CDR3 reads CASSQELAETQYF. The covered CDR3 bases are TGTGCCAGCAGCCAAGAATTAGCGGAGACC.

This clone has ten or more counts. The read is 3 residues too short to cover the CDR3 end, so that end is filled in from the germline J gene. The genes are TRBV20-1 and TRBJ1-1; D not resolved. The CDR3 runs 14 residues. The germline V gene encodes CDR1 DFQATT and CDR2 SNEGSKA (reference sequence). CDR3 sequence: CSARDASLAESAFF. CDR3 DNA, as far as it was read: TGCAGTGCTAGAGACGCGAGTTTAGCGGAGAGT.

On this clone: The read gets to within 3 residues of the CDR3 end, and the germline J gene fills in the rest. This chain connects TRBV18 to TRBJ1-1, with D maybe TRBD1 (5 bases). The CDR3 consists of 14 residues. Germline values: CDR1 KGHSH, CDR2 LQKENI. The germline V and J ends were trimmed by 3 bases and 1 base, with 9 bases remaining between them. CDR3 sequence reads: CASSPQGQNTEAFF. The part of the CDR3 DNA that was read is TGTGCCAGCTCACCCCAGGGTCAGAACACTGAA.